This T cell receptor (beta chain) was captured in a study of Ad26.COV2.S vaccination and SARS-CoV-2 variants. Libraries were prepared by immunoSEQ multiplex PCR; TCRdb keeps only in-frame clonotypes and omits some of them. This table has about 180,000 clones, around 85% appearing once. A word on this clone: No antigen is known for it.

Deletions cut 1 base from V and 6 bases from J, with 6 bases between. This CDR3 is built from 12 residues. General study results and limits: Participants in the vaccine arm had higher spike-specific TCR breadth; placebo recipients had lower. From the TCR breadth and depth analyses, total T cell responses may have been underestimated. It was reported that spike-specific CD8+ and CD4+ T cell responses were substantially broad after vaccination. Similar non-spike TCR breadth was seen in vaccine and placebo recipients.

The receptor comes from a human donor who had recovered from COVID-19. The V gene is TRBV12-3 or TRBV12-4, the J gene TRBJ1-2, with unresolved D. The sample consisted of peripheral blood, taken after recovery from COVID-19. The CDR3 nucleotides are TGTGCCAGCAGTTTAGGGTGGGATGGCTACACCTTC. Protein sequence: CASSLGWDGYTF.